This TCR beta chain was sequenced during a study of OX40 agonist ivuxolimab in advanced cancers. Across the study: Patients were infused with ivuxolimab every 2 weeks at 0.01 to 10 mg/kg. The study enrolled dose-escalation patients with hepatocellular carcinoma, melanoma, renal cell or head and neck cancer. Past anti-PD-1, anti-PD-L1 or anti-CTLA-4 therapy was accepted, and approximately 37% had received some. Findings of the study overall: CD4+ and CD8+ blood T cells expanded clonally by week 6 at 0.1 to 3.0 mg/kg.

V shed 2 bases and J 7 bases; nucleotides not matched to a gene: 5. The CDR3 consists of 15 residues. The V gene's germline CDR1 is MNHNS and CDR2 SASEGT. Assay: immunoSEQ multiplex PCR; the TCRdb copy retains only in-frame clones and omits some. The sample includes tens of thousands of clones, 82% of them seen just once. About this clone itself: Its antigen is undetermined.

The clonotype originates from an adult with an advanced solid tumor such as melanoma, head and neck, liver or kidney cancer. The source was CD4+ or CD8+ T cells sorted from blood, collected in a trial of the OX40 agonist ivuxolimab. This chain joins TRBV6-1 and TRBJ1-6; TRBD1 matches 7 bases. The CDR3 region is CASSEQWDRNSPLHF. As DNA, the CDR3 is TGTGCCAGCAGTGAACAGTGGGACAGAAATTCACCCCTCCACTTT.